What follows are 14 T cell receptor beta chains derived from one specimen sequenced in a study of cytomegalovirus exposure and HLA in healthy donors. A multiplex PCR was run with 60 Vbeta primers and 13 Jbeta primers. The protocol was immunoSEQ multiplex PCR, while the TCRdb copy is restricted to in-frame clones and leaves out a portion. Of under 150,000 clones listed, 75% to 80% are singletons. The sequencing sample was made of PBMCs. These receptors all stem from a man between 18 and 35 years old in good health and CMV-seronegative.

The chain links TRBV15 to TRBJ1-3; D may be TRBD1 (5 bases). The CDR3 consists of 15 residues. Germline V lookup: CDR1 LNHNV, CDR2 YYDKDF (reference sequence). The V end was cut by 1 base, the J end by 0 bases, with 7 bases between. CDR3 amino acids: CATSRGQSSGNTIYF. CDR3 DNA sequence: TGTGCCACCAGCAGAGGACAGAGCTCTGGAAACACCATATATTTT.

This clone was observed once. The rearrangement uses TRBV19 and TRBJ1-5, with a weak D call TRBD1 (5 bases). Germline assignment: CDR1 LNHDA and CDR2 SQIVND (reference sequence). There are 13 residues in the CDR3. With 5 bases removed from V and 10 bases from J, the gap between germline ends came to 15 bases. CDR3: CASSVTGAPPQHF. DNA of the CDR3: TGTGCCAGTAGTGTGACTGGGGCTCCCCCCCAGCATTTT.

The genes are TRBV30 and TRBJ2-3, with D possibly being TRBD2 (6 bases). The germline gives CDR1 GTSNPN, CDR2 SVGIG (reference sequence). V lost 0 bases and J 8 bases, leaving 18 bases between the germline ends. The CDR3 runs to 15 residues. The CDR3 spells CAWSVGQAGPGTQYF. CDR3 bases: TGTGCCTGGAGTGTGGGCCAAGCGGGTCCGGGTACGCAGTATTTT.

The chain recombines TRBV7-2 with TRBJ2-3, with a possible D match to TRBD2 (6 bases). Germline CDR1 SGHTA, CDR2 FQGNSA. This CDR3 has 17 amino acids. V lost 0 bases and J lost 0, with 13 bases in between. CDR3 sequence: CASSLAWGGASTDTQYF. CDR3 nucleotide sequence: TGTGCCAGCAGCTTAGCATGGGGCGGGGCTAGCACAGATACGCAGTATTTT.

This clone was seen a few times. The chain is built from TRBV2 and TRBJ1-2; TRBD1 matches at 7 bases. Looked up from germline, CDR1 is SNHLY and CDR2 is FYNNEI. The CDR3 consists of 15 residues. V shed 0 bases, J shed 4 bases, and the junction held 5 bases outside the gene matches. The CDR3, as DNA: TGTGCCAGCAGTGAAGCGTCCCAGGGGGTCTATGGCTACACCTTC. Translated: CASSEASQGVYGYTF.

This sequence joins TRBV5-4 and TRBJ2-1; 13 positions agree with TRBD2. Germline CDR1 is SGHNT and CDR2 is YYREEE (reference sequence). After removal of 2 bases from V and 6 bases from J, the junction contained 5 bases not matched to a gene. The CDR3 is 16 amino acids. This chain's CDR3 is CASSFGLAGDINEQFF. DNA for the CDR3: TGTGCCAGCAGCTTCGGACTAGCGGGAGATATCAATGAGCAGTTCTTC.

A note on this clone: An end of the junction does not agree with germline; a read error may underlie this. The rearrangement joins TRBV11-3 to TRBJ2-5, with 7 bases aligning to TRBD2. The V gene's germline CDR1 is SGHNT and CDR2 YENEEA. This CDR3 has 15 amino acids. CDR3 in amino acids: CASSPTGRAGEAQYF. The CDR3, as DNA: TGTGCCAGCAGCCCAACAGGCCGCGCGGGAGAGGCCCAGTACTTC.

The V call is TRBV30, the J call TRBJ2-6; 7 bases align to TRBD1. CDR1 is GTSNPN and CDR2 is SVGIG in the germline V gene (reference sequence). With V trimmed by 4 bases and J by 3 bases, 3 bases remained unmatched. The CDR3 sequence is 14 residues long. The CDR3 region has the DNA TGTGCCTGGACCGGGACAGTTGGGGCCAACGTCCTGACTTTC. Its protein is CAWTGTVGANVLTF.

The chain couples TRBV9 to TRBJ2-7, with a tentative D call TRBD1 (5 bases). V dropped 7 bases and J dropped 2 bases, with 13 bases sitting between them. Germline CDR1 is SGDLS and CDR2 is YYNGEE. The CDR3 runs 13 residues. This CDR3 reads CASRRQRTYEQYF. DNA of the CDR3: TGTGCCAGCCGGAGACAGCGTACCTACGAGCAGTACTTC.

The CDR3 region has the DNA TGTGCCAGCAGGTGGACCGGGACTGTTTCGCCCCTCCACTTT. It translates to CASRWTGTVSPLHF. This chain connects TRBV27 to TRBJ1-6; D is perhaps TRBD1 (5 bases). The V gene lost 6 bases and the J gene lost 13 bases, with 19 bases spanning the gap. Looked up from germline, CDR1 is MNHEY and CDR2 is SMNVEV (reference sequence). The length of the CDR3 is 14 residues.

This clone was observed a single time. The chain joins TRBV25-1 to TRBJ1-2; 9 bases align to TRBD1. The CDR3 loop spans 15 amino acids. Germline loops: CDR1 MGHDK, CDR2 SYGVNS. J lost 2 bases, V lost 3 bases, and 4 bases had no gene match. The CDR3 region has the DNA TGTGCCAGCAGTGATCCCGACAGGGGGAACTATGGCTACACCTTC. It specifies CASSDPDRGNYGYTF.

In DNA form, the CDR3 reads TGTGCCAGCAGTTCTATAGGGGTTGTGAGGACCTACGAGCAGTACTTC. Translation: CASSSIGVVRTYEQYF. The chain employs TRBV28 and TRBJ2-7; maybe TRBD1 (5 bases). The CDR3 spans 16 residues. V was shortened by 4 bases and J by 2 bases, with 18 bases between the two germline ends. The germline V gene encodes CDR1 MDHEN and CDR2 SYDVKM.

V usage is TRBV5-1 and J usage is TRBJ1-1; 9 nucleotides agree with TRBD1. The CDR3 is 17 residues long. Per germline, CDR1 SGHRS and CDR2 YFSETQ. With V trimmed by 3 bases and J by 0 bases, 9 bases remained unmatched. This chain's CDR3 is CASSSWDREFMNTEAFF. The CDR3 nucleotides read TGCGCCAGCAGCTCCTGGGACAGGGAGTTCATGAACACTGAAGCTTTCTTT.

The J gene is TRBJ2-7, the V gene TRBV6-5, with D possibly TRBD1 on 6 matching bases. The CDR3 is made up of 12 amino acids. Germline CDR1 is MNHEY and CDR2 is SVGAGI. The V gene lost 6 bases and the J gene lost 5 bases, with 11 bases spanning the gap. The DNA of the CDR3 is TGTGCCAGCAGCCTAAACAGGGACGAGCAGTACTTC. This gives the protein CASSLNRDEQYF.